One sample yielded the 20 T cell receptor beta chains listed below, sequenced in a study of T cells after yellow fever vaccination. In TCRdb, the 5' RACE reads were re-called with MiXCR into one record per CDR3 protein. The sample lists 250,000 to 400,000 distinct CDR3 sequences, around 4.3% seen once, with 15% to 20% in the top ten. The sample consisted of PBMCs, taken 15 days after the yellow fever booster vaccination. All receptors derive from a man younger than 30 who received the YFV17D yellow fever vaccine.

This clonotype has more than one count but fewer than ten. The chain employs TRBV6-1 and TRBJ1-4; unclear D gene. Germline assignment: CDR1 MNHNS and CDR2 SASEGT. CDR3 length: 13 residues. V was clipped by 8 bases and J by 0 bases, with 7 bases between them. CDR3 residues: CASQDATNEKLFF. CDR3 sequence (DNA): TGTGCCAGCCAGGATGCAACTAATGAAAAACTGTTTTTT.

This clonotype was detected ten times or more. The chain has TRBV5-1 and TRBJ1-1; D not certain. The CDR3 length is 15 residues. V was shortened by 5 bases and J by 0 bases, with 14 bases between the two germline ends. The germline gives CDR1 SGHRS, CDR2 YFSETQ. CDR3 sequence: CASSMVVGMNTEAFF. In DNA form, the CDR3 reads TGCGCCAGCAGTATGGTGGTCGGCATGAACACTGAAGCTTTCTTT.

This clonotype was seen only a few times. The V gene is TRBV4-2, the J gene TRBJ2-1; 8 bases are a match to TRBD2. Losses at the gene ends were 3 bases for V and 8 bases for J; bases not matched to a gene: 12. Germline CDR1 LGHNA, CDR2 YNFKEQ. CDR3 size: 16 residues. In DNA form, the CDR3 reads TGTGCCAGCAGCCAGGGAGTGGGACTAGTCACCCATGAGCAGTTCTTC. Its protein is CASSQGVGLVTHEQFF.

The rearrangement uses TRBV28 and TRBJ2-5, with D possibly TRBD2 on 6 matching bases. In germline, CDR1 is MDHEN, CDR2 SYDVKM. The CDR3 has 15 residues. V shed 5 bases and J shed 2 bases, with 15 bases lying between them. DNA for the CDR3: TGTGCCAGCAGTCTTGTCCGGGACTTACAAGAGACCCAGTACTTC. Translated, it gives CASSLVRDLQETQYF. The complete variable domain, with remaining parts taken from reference TRBV28 and TRBJ2-5, reads DVKVTQSSRYLVKRTGEKVFLECVQDMDHENMFWYRQDPGLGLRLIYFSYDVKMKEKGDIPEGYSVSREKKERFSLILESASTNQTSMYLCASSLVRDLQETQYFGPGTRLLVL.

This clonotype was seen repeatedly, ten times or more. The CDR3 region has the DNA TGTGCCAGCAGTTCGTGGGGATACGAGCAGTACTTC. Protein sequence: CASSSWGYEQYF. The chain employs TRBV12-3 or TRBV12-4 and TRBJ2-7; D gene uncertain. The CDR3 sequence is 12 residues long. Trimming took off 4 bases at V and 4 bases at J, with 8 bases between the two ends.

This clonotype came up a few times. V gene TRBV3-1 combines with J gene TRBJ2-5; D is unresolved. The CDR3 spans 14 residues. Germline CDR1 is LGHDT and CDR2 is YNNKEL (reference sequence). V lost 4 bases and J 4 bases, leaving 13 bases between the germline ends. CDR3 in DNA: TGTGCCAGCAGCCCACCGAATGGACCAGAGACCCAGTACTTC. Translating gives CASSPPNGPETQYF.

In this sample, this clonotype turned up many times. CDR3 sequence reads: CASSGVGQVYEQYV. Here the CDR3 DNA reads TGTGCCAGCAGCGGGGTGGGACAGGTCTACGAGCAGTACGTC. The rearrangement links TRBV21-1 to TRBJ2-7; the table's D call, TRBD1, has no DNA check behind it. TRBV21-1 is a listed pseudogene. This CDR3 has 14 residues.

This chain joins TRBV19 and TRBJ1-5; 7 nucleotides match TRBD1. This CDR3 has 15 residues. Losses at the gene ends were 5 bases for V and 5 bases for J; bases not matched to a gene: 9. CDR1 LNHDA and CDR2 SQIVND come from the germline V gene (reference sequence). The CDR3 sequence is CASSATGTVDQPQHF. Written as DNA, the CDR3 is TGTGCCAGTAGTGCCACCGGGACAGTCGATCAGCCCCAGCATTTT.

This clonotype was counted many times. This chain connects TRBV2 to TRBJ2-3, with 8 bases identical to TRBD2. This CDR3 is 15 amino acids long. Germline V gives CDR1 SNHLY, CDR2 FYNNEI. V lost 6 bases, J lost 8 bases, and 13 bases stayed unmatched. For the CDR3, the DNA is TGTGCCAGCAGCCGGGAGGGACCGCGCGTCGGTACGCAGTATTTT. This gives the protein CASSREGPRVGTQYF. Variable domain in full (rest from reference TRBV2 and TRBJ2-3): EPEVTQTPSHQVTQMGQEVILRCVPISNHLYFYWYRQILGQKVEFLVSFYNNEISEKSEIFDDQFSVERPDGSNFTLKIRSTKLEDSAMYFCASSREGPRVGTQYFGPGTRLTVL.

The sample holds a few counts of this clonotype. This chain joins TRBV18 and TRBJ2-3; D ambiguous. CDR3 length: 13 amino acids. From germline, CDR1 is KGHSH and CDR2 LQKENI. The germline V and J ends were trimmed by 6 bases and 8 bases, with 15 bases remaining between them. DNA of the CDR3: TGTGCCAGCTCCCAGAGCCCCCGACCTACGCAGTATTTT. Translation gives CASSQSPRPTQYF.

This clonotype was recorded at least ten times. This sequence joins TRBV7-9 and TRBJ2-3; 10 bases fit TRBD2. CDR3 length equals 15 residues. With V trimmed by 11 bases and J by 4 bases, 12 bases remained unmatched. CDR1 is SEHNR, CDR2 FQNEAQ, per germline (reference sequence). CDR3 amino acids: CAGKLSGGQADTQYF. The CDR3 bases are TGTGCCGGGAAACTTAGCGGGGGGCAAGCAGATACGCAGTATTTT.

This chain uses TRBV27 with TRBJ2-1; D call uncertain. V was shortened by 5 bases and J by 4 bases, with 9 bases between the two germline ends. Germline V gene data show CDR1 as MNHEY and CDR2 as SMNVEV (reference sequence). The CDR3 runs 13 residues. The CDR3 loop reads CASSQTTYNEQFF. For the CDR3, the DNA is TGTGCCAGCAGTCAAACCACGTACAATGAGCAGTTCTTC.

The rearrangement joins TRBV6-1 to TRBJ1-2, with 7 nucleotides matching TRBD1. The junction had 4 bases not matched to a gene; V was cut back by 4 bases and J by 5 bases. Germline lookup yields CDR1 MNHNS and CDR2 SASEGT. This CDR3 has 13 amino acids. The CDR3 bases are TGTGCCAGCAGTGCACAGGGGATTTATGGCTACACCTTC. Protein sequence: CASSAQGIYGYTF.

J is TRBJ1-1 and V is TRBV6-5; the D gene is possibly TRBD1 (5 bases). The CDR3 length is 18 residues. Trimming removed 0 bases from V and 1 base from J, with 18 bases in between. The V gene's germline CDR1 is MNHEY and CDR2 SVGAGI. In DNA form, the CDR3 reads TGTGCCAGCAGTTACTCCGGGGACGGGGCAGCGGGGAACACTGAAGCTTTCTTT. Protein product: CASSYSGDGAAGNTEAFF.

This sequence joins TRBV9 and TRBJ1-5; tentative D call: TRBD1 (5 bases). The CDR3 sequence is 16 residues long. V lost 3 bases, J lost 5 bases, and 18 bases lay in between. From germline, CDR1 is SGDLS and CDR2 YYNGEE. The CDR3 sequence is CASSGGAGTADQPQHF. The CDR3 nucleotides read TGTGCCAGCAGCGGGGGAGCCGGGACCGCAGATCAGCCCCAGCATTTT.

This clonotype was seen a handful of times. V usage is TRBV7-2 and J usage is TRBJ2-3; 10 nucleotides line up with TRBD2. The CDR3 extends over 15 amino acids. Germline assignment: CDR1 SGHTA and CDR2 FQGNSA. Trimming cost V 4 bases and J 5 bases; bases outside gene matches: 6. The CDR3 region is CASSYLAGVGDTQYF. CDR3 nucleotides: TGTGCCAGCAGCTACCTAGCGGGGGTGGGAGATACGCAGTATTTT.

There are many counts of this clonotype. V is TRBV6-1 and J is TRBJ1-6; tentative D call: TRBD1 (5 bases). Germline CDR1 reads MNHNS; CDR2 reads SASEGT. The CDR3 sequence is 18 residues long. V dropped 10 bases and J dropped 7 bases, with 29 bases sitting between them. CDR3 coding DNA: TGTGCCACCGATCACCGCCCCGGACACTGGGGCTCCAATTCACCCCTCCACTTT. Its translation is CATDHRPGHWGSNSPLHF.

The chain uses TRBV4-2 and TRBJ1-3; TRBD1 aligns across 8 bases. The CDR3 spans 15 residues. The V segment lost 3 bases and the J segment 4 bases; nucleotides outside the gene matches: 5. Germline V gives CDR1 LGHNA, CDR2 YNFKEQ. This CDR3 is CASSQYRGAGNTIYF. The CDR3 DNA follows: TGTGCCAGCAGCCAGTACAGGGGGGCGGGAAACACCATATATTTT.

The sample holds many counts of this clonotype. V and J are TRBV6-5 and TRBJ2-2, with 9 bases aligning to TRBD2. Germline V gene lookup returns CDR1 MNHEY and CDR2 SVGAGI. The CDR3 totals 18 residues. The junction had 10 bases not matched to a gene; V was cut back by 4 bases and J by 1 base. CDR3 nucleotide sequence: TGTGCCAGCAGTTTCCGGCTACTAGCGGGCGAGAACACCGGGGAGCTGTTTTTT. Its translation is CASSFRLLAGENTGELFF.

The chain recombines TRBV20-1 with TRBJ1-2, with 12 bases lining up with TRBD1. Trimming removed 6 bases from V and 7 bases from J; junction bases left unmatched: 6. CDR3 length: 13 residues. CDR1 is DFQATT, CDR2 SNEGSKA, per germline (reference sequence). The CDR3 bases are TGCAGTGCGCCGGGACAGGGGGCAGCTGGCTACACCTTC. Protein sequence: CSAPGQGAAGYTF.